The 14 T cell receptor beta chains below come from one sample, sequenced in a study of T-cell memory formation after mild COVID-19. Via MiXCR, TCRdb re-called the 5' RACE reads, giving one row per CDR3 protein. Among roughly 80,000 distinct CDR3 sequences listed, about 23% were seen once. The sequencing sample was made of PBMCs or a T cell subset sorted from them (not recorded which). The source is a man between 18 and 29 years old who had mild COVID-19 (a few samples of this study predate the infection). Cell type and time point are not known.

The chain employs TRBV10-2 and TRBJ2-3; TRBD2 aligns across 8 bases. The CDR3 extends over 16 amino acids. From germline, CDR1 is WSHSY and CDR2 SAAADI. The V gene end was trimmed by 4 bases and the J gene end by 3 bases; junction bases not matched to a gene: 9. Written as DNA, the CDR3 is TGCGCCAGCAGTGGATCTCGAGCGGGGGCAACAGATACGCAGTATTTT. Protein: CASSGSRAGATDTQYF.

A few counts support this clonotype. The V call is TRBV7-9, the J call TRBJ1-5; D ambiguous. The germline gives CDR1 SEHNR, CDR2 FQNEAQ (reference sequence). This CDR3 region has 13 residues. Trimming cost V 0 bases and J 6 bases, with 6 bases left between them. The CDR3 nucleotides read TGTGCCAGCAGCTTAGCAGCTTTTCAGCCCCAGCATTTT. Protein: CASSLAAFQPQHF.

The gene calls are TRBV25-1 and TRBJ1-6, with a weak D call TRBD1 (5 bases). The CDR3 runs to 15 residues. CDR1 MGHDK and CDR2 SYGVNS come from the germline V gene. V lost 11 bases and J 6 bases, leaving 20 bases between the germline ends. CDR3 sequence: CASKGQGLLNSPLHF. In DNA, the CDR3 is TGTGCCTCAAAGGGCCAGGGCCTGCTTAATTCACCCCTCCACTTT.

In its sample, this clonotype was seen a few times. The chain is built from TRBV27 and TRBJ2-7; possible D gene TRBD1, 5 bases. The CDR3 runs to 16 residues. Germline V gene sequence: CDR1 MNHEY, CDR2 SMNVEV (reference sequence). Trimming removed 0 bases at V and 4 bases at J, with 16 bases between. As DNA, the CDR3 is TGTGCCAGCAGTTTATCTGGGGCAGGAAACCTTTACGAGCAGTACTTC. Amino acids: CASSLSGAGNLYEQYF.

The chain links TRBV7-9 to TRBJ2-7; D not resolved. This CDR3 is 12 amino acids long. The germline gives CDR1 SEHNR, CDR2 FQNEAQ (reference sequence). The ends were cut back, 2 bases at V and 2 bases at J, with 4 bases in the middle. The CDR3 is CASSLSPYEQYV. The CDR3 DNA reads TGTGCCAGCAGCTTAAGTCCCTACGAGCAGTACGTC.

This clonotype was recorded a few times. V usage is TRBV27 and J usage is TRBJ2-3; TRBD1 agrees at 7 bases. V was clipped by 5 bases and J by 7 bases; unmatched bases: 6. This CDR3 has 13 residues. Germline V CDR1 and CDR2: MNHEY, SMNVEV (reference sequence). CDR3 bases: TGTGCCAGCAGTAAACAGGGGTCGCATACGCAGTATTTT. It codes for CASSKQGSHTQYF.

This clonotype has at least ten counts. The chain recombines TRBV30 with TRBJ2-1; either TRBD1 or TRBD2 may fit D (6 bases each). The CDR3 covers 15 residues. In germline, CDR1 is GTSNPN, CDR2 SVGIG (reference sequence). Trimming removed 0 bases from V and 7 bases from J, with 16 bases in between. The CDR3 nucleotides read TGTGCCTGGAGTGTACCCGAGGGGGAGGTGAATGAGCAGTTCTTC. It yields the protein CAWSVPEGEVNEQFF.

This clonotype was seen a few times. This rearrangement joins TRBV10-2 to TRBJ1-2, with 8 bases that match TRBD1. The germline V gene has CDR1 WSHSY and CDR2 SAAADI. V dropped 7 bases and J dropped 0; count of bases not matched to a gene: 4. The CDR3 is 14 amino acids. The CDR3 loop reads CASTQGAPNYGYTF. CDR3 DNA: TGCGCCAGCACTCAGGGGGCCCCTAACTATGGCTACACCTTC.

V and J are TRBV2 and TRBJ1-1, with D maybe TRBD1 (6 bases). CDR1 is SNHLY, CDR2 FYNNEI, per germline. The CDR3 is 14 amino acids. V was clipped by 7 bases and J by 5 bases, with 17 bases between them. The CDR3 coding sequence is TGTGCCAGCATGATGGTAGGGGGAAGTACTGAAGCTTTCTTT. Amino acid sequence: CASMMVGGSTEAFF.

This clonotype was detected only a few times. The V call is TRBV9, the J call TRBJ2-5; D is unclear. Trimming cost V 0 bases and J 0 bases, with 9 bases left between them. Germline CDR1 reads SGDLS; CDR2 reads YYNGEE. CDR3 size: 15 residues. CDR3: CASSVGGGDQETQYF. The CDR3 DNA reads TGTGCCAGCAGCGTAGGCGGTGGGGACCAAGAGACCCAGTACTTC.

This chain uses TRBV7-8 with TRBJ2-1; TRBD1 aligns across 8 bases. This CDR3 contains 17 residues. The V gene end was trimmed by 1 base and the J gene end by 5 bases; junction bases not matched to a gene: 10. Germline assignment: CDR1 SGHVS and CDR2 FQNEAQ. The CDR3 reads CASSLGVSGTGNNEQFF. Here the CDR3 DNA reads TGTGCCAGCAGCTTAGGAGTATCGGGGACAGGCAACAATGAGCAGTTCTTC.

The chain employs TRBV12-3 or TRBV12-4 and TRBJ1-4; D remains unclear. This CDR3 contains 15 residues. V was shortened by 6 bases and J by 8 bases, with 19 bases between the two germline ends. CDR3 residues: CASSLFDSFLEKLFF. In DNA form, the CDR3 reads TGTGCCAGCAGCCTTTTTGATAGTTTCCTAGAAAAACTGTTTTTT.

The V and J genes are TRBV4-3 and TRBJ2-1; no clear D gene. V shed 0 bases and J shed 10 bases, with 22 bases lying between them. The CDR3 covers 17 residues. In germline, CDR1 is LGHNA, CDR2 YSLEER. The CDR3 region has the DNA TGCGCCAGCAGCCAAGATACCGTGACTCTCCTCGAGAAGGAGCAGTTCTTC. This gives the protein CASSQDTVTLLEKEQFF.

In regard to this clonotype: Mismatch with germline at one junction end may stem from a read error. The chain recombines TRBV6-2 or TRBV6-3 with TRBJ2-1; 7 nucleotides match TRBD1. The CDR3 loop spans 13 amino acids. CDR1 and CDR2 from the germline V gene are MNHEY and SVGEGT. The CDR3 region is CASCFTGVNEQSF. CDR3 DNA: TGTGCCAGCTGCTTCACAGGGGTCAATGAGCAGTCCTTC.